This TCR beta chain was recovered during a study of blood T cell repertoires in COVID-19. Background on the study: From T cells, B-cell-depleted T cells, or PBMCs came the material, which was cDNA or gDNA.

Authors' methods: For nucleated cells, counts were estimated from reference gene primer amplification. Profiled with immunoSEQ multiplex PCR; TCRdb holds only in-frame clones, not every one. That table supplies the V and J calls and clone size; D and trimming were determined from the DNA. The repertoire holds roughly 150,000 clones, with 81% as singletons. This CDR3 contains 9 residues. V was trimmed by 9 bases and J by 5 bases, leaving 4 bases between them. The germline CDR1 and CDR2 sequences are LNHDA and SQIVND (reference sequence). The sequence was obtained from a man between 60 and 70 years old with active or convalescent COVID-19. The sample consisted of peripheral blood. The chain links TRBV19 to TRBJ1-2, with D hard to call. The CDR3 DNA follows: TGTGCCAGCGGGTATGGCTACACCTTC. It codes for CASGYGYTF. The full variable domain, its missing parts supplied by reference TRBV19 and TRBJ1-2, is DGGITQSPKYLFRKEGQNVTLSCEQNLNHDAMYWYRQDPGQGLRLIYYSQIVNDFQKGDIAEGYSVSREKKESFPLTVTSAQKNPTAFYLCASGYGYTFGSGTRLTVV.